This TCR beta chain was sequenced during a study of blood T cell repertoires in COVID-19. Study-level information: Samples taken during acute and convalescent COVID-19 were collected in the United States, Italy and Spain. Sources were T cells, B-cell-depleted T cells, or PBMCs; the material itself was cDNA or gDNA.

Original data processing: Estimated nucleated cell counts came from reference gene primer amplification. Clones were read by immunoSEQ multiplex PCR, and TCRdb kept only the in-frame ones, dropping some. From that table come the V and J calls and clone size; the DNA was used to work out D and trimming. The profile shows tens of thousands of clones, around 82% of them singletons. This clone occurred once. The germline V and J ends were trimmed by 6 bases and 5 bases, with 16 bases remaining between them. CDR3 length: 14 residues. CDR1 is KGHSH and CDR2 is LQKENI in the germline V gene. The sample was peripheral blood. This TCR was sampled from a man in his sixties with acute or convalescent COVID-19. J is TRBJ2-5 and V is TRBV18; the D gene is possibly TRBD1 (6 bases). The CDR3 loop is CASSQGGTSETQYF. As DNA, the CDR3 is TGTGCCAGCTCGCAGGGTGGGACATCGGAGACCCAGTACTTC.